The rows below give T cell receptor beta chains drawn from one sample of a study of blood T cell repertoires in COVID-19. The table came from immunoSEQ multiplex PCR; TCRdb's copy has only in-frame clones and leaves some out. Seen here are about 140,000 clones, 65% to 85% observed once, and the top ten hold around 8%. The sequenced sample was peripheral blood. The receptor set was obtained from a human donor in a cohort sampled during active COVID-19. Each CDR3 is given with its conserved first and last residue. D genes are given only for firm matches. Expanded clones are given a class, and other clones once, few, many or no size at all.

D	J	V	size	DNA	CDR3
TRBD1	TRBJ1-2	TRBV4-2	many	TGTGCCAGCAGCCAAGAATCAAGGACAGGGAGAGGCTACACCTTC	CASSQESRTGRGYTF
-	TRBJ1-5	TRBV12-3/TRBV12-4	once	TGTGCCAGCAGTGCCACAGGGAATCAGCCCCAGCATTTT	CASSATGNQPQHF
-	TRBJ2-7	TRBV2	-	TGTGCCAGCAGCAAACAGGGAGGGACTCTTTACGAGCAGTACTTC	CASSKQGGTLYEQYF
-	TRBJ1-2	TRBV28	-	TGTGCCAGCAGGACCCCTATCGGGACTCACTATGGCTACACCTTC	CASRTPIGTHYGYTF
TRBD1	TRBJ2-7	TRBV3-1/TRBV3-2	-	TGTGCCAGCAGCCTGGGGACAGGGCCCCTCGAGCAGTACTTC	CASSLGTGPLEQYF
-	TRBJ1-1	TRBV7-2	few	TGTGCCAGCAGCTTAACAGGGATTGACACTGAAGCTTTCTTT	CASSLTGIDTEAFF
-	TRBJ2-5	TRBV6-5	once	TGTGCCAGCAGTTATAGGAGCGTTAACCAAGAGACCCAGTACTTC	CASSYRSVNQETQYF
-	TRBJ1-1	TRBV2	-	TGTGCCAGCAGCGTCCAGGGTTGGGGGAACACTGAAGCTTTCTTT	CASSVQGWGNTEAFF
-	TRBJ1-5	TRBV2	-	TGTGCCAGCAGTCTAACGGACACTGGGCCCCAGCATTTT	CASSLTDTGPQHF
TRBD2	TRBJ2-7	TRBV3-1/TRBV3-2	-	TGTGCCAGCAGCCAAGACCAGCGGGGCTACGAGCAGTACTTC	CASSQDQRGYEQYF